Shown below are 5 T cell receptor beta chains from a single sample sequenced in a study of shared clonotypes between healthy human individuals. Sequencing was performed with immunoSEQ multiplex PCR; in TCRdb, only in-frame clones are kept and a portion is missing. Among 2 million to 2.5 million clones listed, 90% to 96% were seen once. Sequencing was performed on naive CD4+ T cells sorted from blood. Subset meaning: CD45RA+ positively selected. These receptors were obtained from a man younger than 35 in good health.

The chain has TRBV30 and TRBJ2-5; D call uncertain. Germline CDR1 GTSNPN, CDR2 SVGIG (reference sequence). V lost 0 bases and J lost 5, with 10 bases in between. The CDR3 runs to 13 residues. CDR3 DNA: TGTGCCTGGAGTGTCGGAAGTCGGGAGACCCAGTACTTC. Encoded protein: CAWSVGSRETQYF.

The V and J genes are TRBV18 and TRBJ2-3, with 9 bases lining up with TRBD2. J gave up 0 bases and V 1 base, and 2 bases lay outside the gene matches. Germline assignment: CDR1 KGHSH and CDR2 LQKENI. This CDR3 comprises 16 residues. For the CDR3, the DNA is TGTGCCAGCTCACCACAGCGGGGGGTGAGCACAGATACGCAGTATTTT. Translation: CASSPQRGVSTDTQYF. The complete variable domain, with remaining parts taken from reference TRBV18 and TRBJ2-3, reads NAGVMQNPRHLVRRRGQEARLRCSPMKGHSHVYWYRQLPEEGLKFMVYLQKENIIDESGMPKERFSAEFPKEGPSILRIQQVVRGDSAAYFCASSPQRGVSTDTQYFGPGTRLTVL.

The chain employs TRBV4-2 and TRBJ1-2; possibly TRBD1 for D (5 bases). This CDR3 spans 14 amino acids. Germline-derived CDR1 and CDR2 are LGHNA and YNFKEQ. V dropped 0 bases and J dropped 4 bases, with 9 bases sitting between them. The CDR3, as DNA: TGTGCCAGCAGCCAAGATGATGGGGCCTATGGCTACACCTTC. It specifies CASSQDDGAYGYTF.

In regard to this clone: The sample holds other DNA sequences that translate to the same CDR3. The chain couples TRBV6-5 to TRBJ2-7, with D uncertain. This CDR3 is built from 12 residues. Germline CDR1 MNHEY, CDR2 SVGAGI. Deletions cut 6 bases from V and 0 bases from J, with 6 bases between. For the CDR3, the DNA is TGTGCCAGCAGCCGATCCTCCTACGAGCAGTACTTC. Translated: CASSRSSYEQYF.

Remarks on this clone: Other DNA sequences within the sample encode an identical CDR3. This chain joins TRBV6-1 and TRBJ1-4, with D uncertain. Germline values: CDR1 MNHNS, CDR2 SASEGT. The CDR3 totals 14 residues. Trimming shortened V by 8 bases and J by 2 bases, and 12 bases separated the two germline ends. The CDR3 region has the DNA TGTGCCAGCTCCAGAACGGGGACTAATGAAAAACTGTTTTTT. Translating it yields CASSRTGTNEKLFF.